The entry that follows covers one T cell receptor (beta chain) sequence. This CDR3 is 12 amino acids long. The V gene's germline CDR1 is SEHNR and CDR2 FQNEAQ (reference sequence). Trimming took off 5 bases at V and 6 bases at J, with 11 bases between the two ends. The entry originates in a study of OX40 agonist ivuxolimab in advanced cancers. At the level of the study: Age averaged roughly 60 years (range 23 to 79), and more than 80% were male.

Method: immunoSEQ multiplex PCR; TCRdb's copy keeps in-frame clones and lacks some. This table has fewer than 70,000 clones, roughly 91% appearing once. The clonotype comes from an adult with an advanced solid tumor such as melanoma, head and neck, liver or kidney cancer. The V and J genes are TRBV7-9 and TRBJ2-7; D gene ambiguous. This sample comprised CD4+ or CD8+ T cells sorted from blood, obtained in a trial of the OX40 agonist ivuxolimab. This chain's CDR3 is CASSREGSEQYF. CDR3 nucleotides: TGTGCCAGCAGCCGAGAAGGCTCCGAGCAGTACTTC.